This is a list of T cell receptor beta chains from one sample in a study of CD8 T cells in ankylosing spondylitis. TCRdb reprocessed the 5' RACE reads via MiXCR and lists one record per CDR3 protein. The sample contains approximately 180,000 distinct CDR3 sequences, over 15% of which appear only once. Sequencing was done on a sample of blood, either unsorted or a sorted T cell fraction (not recorded which). The receptor source for this set is a male donor aged 5 to 30 with ankylosing spondylitis or in good health (not recorded which). Both conserved end residues are trimmed from each CDR3. Clone size is not always given. Where it is, it says once, few, many or a class for expanded clones.

.	TRBV4-3	ASSQDGGGRSYNEQF
many	TRBV7-2	ASSLRRWAGGPGNEQF
many	TRBV29-1	SAAGGRADGYT
many	TRBV12-3/TRBV12-4	ASTRPNGIDTQY
many	TRBV5-1	ASSHRGETLYGYT
.	TRBV20-1	SARILTGGEQY
.	TRBV18	ASSVDREPYGYT
many	TRBV3-1	ASRRQGVTEAF
many	TRBV27	ASSLVGTSGRALHEQY
.	TRBV20-1	SARPTGAGANVLT
many	TRBV14	ASSGRDWTYEQY